This entry concerns a single T cell receptor (beta chain). Its target is unknown. The table came from immunoSEQ multiplex PCR; TCRdb's copy has only in-frame clones and leaves some out. The sample includes about 83,000 clones, approximately 82% of them seen just once. The CDR3 is 13 amino acids. From germline, CDR1 is SGHDT and CDR2 YYEEEE. V trimming: 3 bases; J trimming: 8 bases; junction bases outside the gene matches: 6. These data are taken from a study of radiation and T cells in renal cell carcinoma. Overall study findings and caveats: From baseline, blood top tumor clonotypes peaked at 2 weeks post-radiation.

Time point specified: blood 4 weeks post-SBRT, at nephrectomy. Treatment: 15 Gy SBRT to primary tumor, nephrectomy 4 weeks later. Radiation-treated patients gave blood at baseline, week 2 and week 4. Clear cell pathology was present in this patient's renal cell carcinoma. The chain is built from TRBV5-6 and TRBJ2-3; TRBD1 agrees at 7 bases. The clonotype comes from a woman aged 55-70 years with renal cell carcinoma. Sequences were derived from blood, sampled from a patient whose treatment included radiotherapy and nephrectomy. The CDR3 reads CASSSRDRRTQYF. CDR3 nucleotide sequence: TGTGCCAGCAGCTCCCGGGACAGACGTACGCAGTATTTT. The entire variable domain, with the rest obtained from reference TRBV5-6 and TRBJ2-3, is as follows: DAGVTQSPTHLIKTRGQQVTLRCSPKSGHDTVSWYQQALGQGPQFIFQYYEEEERQRGNFPDRFSGHQFPNYSSELNVNALLLGDSALYLCASSSRDRRTQYFGPGTRLTVL.